This T cell receptor beta chain was retrieved from a study of response to subunit inactivated influenza vaccine. Study-wide results and limits: Authors suggested that a seasonal influenza vaccination recruits few new T cells each time.

There are 14 residues in the CDR3. Trimming pared 1 base from V and 0 bases from J, leaving 7 bases between. Germline V lookup: CDR1 SGHRS, CDR2 YFSETQ. Using its own MiXCR run on the RT-PCR reads, TCRdb lists one record per CDR3 protein. The table has 450,000 to 700,000 distinct CDR3 sequences, roughly 15% seen once. On this clonotype: The antigen remains unidentified.

This sample comprised PBMCs from blood, obtained 12 days after vaccination. This sequence joins TRBV5-1 and TRBJ2-5, with D uncertain. This receptor was taken from a man aged 50 to 60 who received an inactivated influenza vaccine. CDR3 coding DNA: TGCGCCAGCAGCTTGCCGGCGAACCAAGAGACCCAGTACTTC. It yields the protein CASSLPANQETQYF.